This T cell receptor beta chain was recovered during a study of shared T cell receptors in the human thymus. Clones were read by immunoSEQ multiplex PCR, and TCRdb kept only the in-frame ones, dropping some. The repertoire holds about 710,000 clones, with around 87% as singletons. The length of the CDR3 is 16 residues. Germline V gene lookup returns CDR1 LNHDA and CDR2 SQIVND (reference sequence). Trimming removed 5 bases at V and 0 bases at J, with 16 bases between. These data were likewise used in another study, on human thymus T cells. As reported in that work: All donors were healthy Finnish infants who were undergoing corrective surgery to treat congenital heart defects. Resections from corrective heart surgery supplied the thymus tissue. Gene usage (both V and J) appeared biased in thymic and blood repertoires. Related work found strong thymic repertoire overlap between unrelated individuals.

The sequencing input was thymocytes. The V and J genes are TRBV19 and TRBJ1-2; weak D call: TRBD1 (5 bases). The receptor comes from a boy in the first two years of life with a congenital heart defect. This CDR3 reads CASSPEIQGANYGYTF. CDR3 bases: TGTGCCAGTAGTCCAGAAATCCAGGGTGCTAACTATGGCTACACCTTC.